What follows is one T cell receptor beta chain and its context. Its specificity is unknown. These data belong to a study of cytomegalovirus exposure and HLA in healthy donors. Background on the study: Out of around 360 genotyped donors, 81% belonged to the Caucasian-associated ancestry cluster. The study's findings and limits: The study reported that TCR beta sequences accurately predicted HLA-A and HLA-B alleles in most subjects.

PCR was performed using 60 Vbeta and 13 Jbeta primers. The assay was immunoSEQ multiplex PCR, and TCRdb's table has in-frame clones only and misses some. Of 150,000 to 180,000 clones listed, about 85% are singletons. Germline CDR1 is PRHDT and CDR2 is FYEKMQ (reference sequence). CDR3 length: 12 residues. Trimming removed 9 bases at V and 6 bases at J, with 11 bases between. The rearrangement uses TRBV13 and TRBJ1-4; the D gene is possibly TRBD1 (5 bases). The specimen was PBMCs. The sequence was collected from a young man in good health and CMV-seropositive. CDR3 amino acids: CASQGLDEKLFF. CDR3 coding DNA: TGTGCCAGTCAGGGTCTGGATGAAAAACTGTTTTTT.